These 27 T cell receptor beta chains came from one sample sequenced in a study of response to subunit inactivated influenza vaccine. TCRdb used MiXCR to reprocess the RT-PCR reads, holding one entry per CDR3 protein. The sample shows roughly 500,000 distinct CDR3 sequences, around 25% of them seen only once. The specimen was CD4+ T cells sorted from PBMCs, collected about 5 days after vaccination. The source is a man between 50 and 59 years old who received an inactivated influenza vaccine.

This clonotype has ten or more counts. The J gene is TRBJ2-3, the V gene TRBV20-1; 16 bases are shared with TRBD2. Germline trimming cut 6 bases from V and 10 bases from J; bases unmatched to any gene: 7. The CDR3 covers 14 residues. The germline V gene has CDR1 DFQATT and CDR2 SNEGSKA (reference sequence). The CDR3 is CSAQGGLAGGPQYF. CDR3 coding DNA: TGCAGTGCGCAGGGGGGACTAGCGGGGGGGCCGCAGTATTTT.

This clonotype showed up just once. The chain carries TRBV5-5 and TRBJ2-3, with D perhaps TRBD1 or TRBD2 (5 bases each). CDR3 length: 16 amino acids. V gave up 6 bases and J gave up 0 bases, with 17 bases separating them. In germline, CDR1 is SGHKS, CDR2 YYEKEE (reference sequence). The CDR3 loop is CASISEGFSSTDTQYF. The CDR3, as DNA: TGTGCCAGCATCTCCGAGGGGTTTTCTAGCACAGATACGCAGTATTTT.

The chain is built from TRBV4-2 and TRBJ2-1, with 7 bases aligning to TRBD1. CDR3 length equals 15 residues. The germline V gene encodes CDR1 LGHNA and CDR2 YNFKEQ. The junction had 4 bases not matched to a gene; V was cut back by 1 base and J by 4 bases. Here the CDR3 reads CASSQVTGWYNEQFF. The CDR3 region has the DNA TGTGCCAGCAGCCAAGTGACAGGGTGGTACAATGAGCAGTTCTTC.

The J gene is TRBJ2-5, the V gene TRBV29-1; D is unresolved. The CDR3 sequence is 11 residues long. Germline V lookup: CDR1 SQVTM, CDR2 ANQGSEA. Trimming shortened V by 6 bases and J by 7 bases, and 12 bases separated the two germline ends. The CDR3: CSVTQWGTQYF. The CDR3 coding sequence is TGCAGCGTGACGCAATGGGGGACCCAGTACTTC. Together with reference TRBV29-1 and TRBJ2-5, the CDR3 gives the full variable domain: SAVISQKPSRDICQRGTSLTIQCQVDSQVTMMFWYRQQPGQSLTLIATANQGSEATYESGFVIDKFPISRPNLTFSTLTVSNMSPEDSSIYLCSVTQWGTQYFGPGTRLLVL.

This chain links TRBV7-2 with TRBJ2-2; D call uncertain. Germline CDR1 SGHTA, CDR2 FQGNSA. CDR3 size: 12 residues. The V end was cut by 2 bases, the J end by 7 bases, with 5 bases between. The CDR3 DNA reads as TGTGCCAGCAGCTTACCTGTCGGGGAGCTGTTTTTT. The encoded protein is CASSLPVGELFF.

This chain uses TRBV27 with TRBJ1-2; D ambiguous. This CDR3 spans 14 amino acids. CDR1 and CDR2 from the germline V gene are MNHEY and SMNVEV (reference sequence). V shed 5 bases and J shed 4 bases, with 14 bases lying between them. Written as DNA, the CDR3 is TGTGCCAGCAGTCCCTTGAATTGGGCCTATGGCTACACCTTC. As protein: CASSPLNWAYGYTF.

The chain carries TRBV10-3 and TRBJ2-1; 11 bases are shared with TRBD2. With V trimmed by 3 bases and J by 0 bases, 7 bases remained unmatched. CDR3 length: 18 residues. Germline-derived CDR1 and CDR2 are ENHRY and SYGVKD. CDR3 sequence: CAISDLAGGPNSYNEQFF. The CDR3 DNA sequence: TGTGCCATCAGTGATCTAGCGGGGGGCCCCAACTCCTACAATGAGCAGTTCTTC.

This clonotype has more than one count but fewer than ten. This sequence joins TRBV7-6 and TRBJ2-7; D is possibly TRBD1 (5 bases). This CDR3 has 15 residues. The ends were cut back, 8 bases at V and 4 bases at J, with 21 bases in the middle. Per the germline V gene, CDR1 is SGHVS and CDR2 is FNYEAQ. For the CDR3, the DNA is TGTGCCAGCCCTAACGATAGGGGTGGGGATTACGAGCAGTACTTC. It codes for CASPNDRGGDYEQYF.

This chain connects TRBV24-1 to TRBJ2-1, with unresolved D. The V gene lost 9 bases and the J gene lost 0 bases, with 11 bases spanning the gap. The CDR3 has 14 residues. Germline CDR1 and CDR2: KGHDR and SFDVKD. CDR3 in amino acids: CATAAPSSYNEQFF. The CDR3 nucleotides are TGTGCCACCGCGGCCCCGAGCTCCTACAATGAGCAGTTCTTC.

The chain joins TRBV4-3 to TRBJ1-2; D unresolved. Germline assignment: CDR1 LGHNA and CDR2 YSLEER. Between the trimmed V and J ends, which lost 0 bases and 4 bases, there was a span of 12 bases. The CDR3 contains 15 residues. The CDR3 reads CASSQDLEVTYGYTF. The CDR3 nucleotides are TGCGCCAGCAGCCAAGATCTTGAGGTGACCTATGGCTACACCTTC.

This clonotype was detected only a few times. This chain joins TRBV20-1 and TRBJ1-5, with D possibly TRBD1 on 6 matching bases. Trimming removed 1 base at V and 4 bases at J, with 17 bases between. The germline CDR1 and CDR2 sequences are DFQATT and SNEGSKA (reference sequence). The CDR3 covers 16 residues. The CDR3 DNA reads as TGCAGTGCTAGAGTAGCGGAAAACGACAGGAATCAGCCCCAGCATTTT. Protein: CSARVAENDRNQPQHF.

The CDR3 bases are TGCAGCGTTGGGTCGCGGGAGGGCTTGGAGCAGTACTTC. This sequence encodes CSVGSREGLEQYF. V gene TRBV29-1 combines with J gene TRBJ2-7; 9 bases agree with TRBD2. CDR1 and CDR2 from the germline V gene are SQVTM and ANQGSEA. The CDR3 runs to 13 residues. V lost 4 bases to trimming and J lost 7 bases; unmatched junction nucleotides: 8.

This clonotype was counted at least ten times. The V and J genes are TRBV24-1 and TRBJ1-5, with no clear D. This CDR3 has 12 amino acids. The V end lost 4 bases, the J end lost 7 bases, and 7 bases lay between the germline ends. Germline CDR1 and CDR2: KGHDR and SFDVKD. CDR3 sequence (DNA): TGTGCCACCAGTGACGGGGTCCAGCCCCAGCATTTT. It codes for CATSDGVQPQHF.

This clonotype appeared a few times. The chain uses TRBV5-6 and TRBJ1-2; the D gene is possibly TRBD1 (5 bases). From germline, CDR1 is SGHDT and CDR2 YYEEEE. V was shortened by 1 base and J by 4 bases, with 11 bases between the two germline ends. There are 14 residues in the CDR3. The CDR3: CASSLLGPIYGYTF. The CDR3 bases are TGTGCCAGCAGCTTGTTGGGGCCAATCTATGGCTACACCTTC. The whole variable domain, filled in from reference TRBV5-6 and TRBJ1-2, reads DAGVTQSPTHLIKTRGQQVTLRCSPKSGHDTVSWYQQALGQGPQFIFQYYEEEERQRGNFPDRFSGHQFPNYSSELNVNALLLGDSALYLCASSLLGPIYGYTFGSGTRLTVV.

Comments on this clonotype: Mismatch with germline at one junction end may stem from a read error. This sequence joins TRBV20-1 and TRBJ2-7; 14 nucleotides align to TRBD2. Germline lookup yields CDR1 DFQATT and CDR2 SNEGSKA (reference sequence). The CDR3 contains 16 residues. CDR3 nucleotides: TGCTGTGCTAGAGCCGGGACTAGCGGGAGAAACCACGAGCAGTACTTC. Protein: CCARAGTSGRNHEQYF.

There are a few counts of this clonotype. The chain recombines TRBV28 with TRBJ2-7, with D uncertain. This CDR3 has 12 residues. V dropped 4 bases and J dropped 3 bases, with 7 bases sitting between them. Germline V lookup: CDR1 MDHEN, CDR2 SYDVKM. The CDR3, as DNA: TGTGCCAGCAGTTCCCCCGGCTACGAGCAGTACTTC. Amino acid sequence: CASSSPGYEQYF.

The V call is TRBV7-2, the J call TRBJ2-2; D not certain. Trimming left V 6 bases short and J 0 bases short, with 11 bases between. In germline, CDR1 is SGHTA, CDR2 FQGNSA. The CDR3 loop spans 15 amino acids. The CDR3 sequence is CASSSFSANTGELFF. The CDR3 DNA follows: TGTGCCAGCAGTTCATTTTCCGCGAACACCGGGGAGCTGTTTTTT.

This chain uses TRBV6-1 with TRBJ2-5, with 9 bases identical to TRBD1. Unmatched junction bases numbered 21, after V lost 9 bases and J lost 4 bases. There are 18 residues in the CDR3. Germline V gene lookup returns CDR1 MNHNS and CDR2 SASEGT. CDR3 DNA sequence: TGTGCCAGGACTATCCTAAGCGACACAGGGGGCAGTTTAGAGACCCAGTACTTC. Translated, it gives CARTILSDTGGSLETQYF.

This clonotype showed up just a few times. The chain carries TRBV12-3 or TRBV12-4 and TRBJ2-7, with TRBD1 matching over 11 bases. The length of the CDR3 is 14 residues. The junction had 6 bases not matched to a gene; V was cut back by 7 bases and J by 4 bases. CDR3 in DNA: TGTGCCAGCAACCTGGGACAGGGGGGTTACGAGCAGTACTTC. It translates to CASNLGQGGYEQYF.

This clonotype has only a few counts. V usage is TRBV4-2 and J usage is TRBJ1-4; 10 bases match TRBD1. This CDR3 contains 16 residues. Trimming removed 2 bases from V and 7 bases from J; junction bases left unmatched: 7. CDR1 is LGHNA, CDR2 YNFKEQ, per germline. CDR3 sequence: CASSQHGGTGAEKLFF. The CDR3 DNA follows: TGTGCCAGCAGCCAACACGGTGGGACAGGGGCTGAAAAACTGTTTTTT.

The chain employs TRBV7-2 and TRBJ2-1; possibly TRBD1 or TRBD2 for D (6 bases each). V gave up 3 bases and J gave up 8 bases, with 14 bases separating them. The CDR3 has 14 amino acids. CDR1 is SGHTA and CDR2 is FQGNSA in the germline V gene. CDR3 bases: TGTGCCAGCAGCTTGATGGCCCGGGGGCATGAGCAGTTCTTC. Its protein product is CASSLMARGHEQFF.

This clonotype was seen a few times. The gene calls are TRBV29-1 and TRBJ2-5; no definite D call. CDR3 length: 13 residues. Germline CDR1 reads SQVTM; CDR2 reads ANQGSEA. V lost 2 bases and J lost 1, with 8 bases in between. The CDR3 coding sequence is TGCAGCGTTGAAAAACGGATCCAAGAGACCCAGTACTTC. Its translation is CSVEKRIQETQYF.

This clonotype was seen a handful of times. The chain uses TRBV20-1 and TRBJ1-2; D might be TRBD1 (6 bases). The V gene's germline CDR1 is DFQATT and CDR2 SNEGSKA (reference sequence). The CDR3 consists of 10 residues. V was shortened by 5 bases and J by 14 bases, with 15 bases between the two germline ends. CDR3 sequence reads: CSASRTVSTF. The CDR3 region has the DNA TGCAGTGCTTCGAGGACAGTCTCGACCTTC.

In this sample, this clonotype turned up a few times. The CDR3 loop reads CASSFDRVVVETQYF. In nucleotides, the CDR3 is TGTGCCAGCAGTTTCGACAGGGTAGTAGTAGAGACCCAGTACTTC. The chain joins TRBV12-3 or TRBV12-4 to TRBJ2-5; TRBD1 aligns across 7 bases. The J segment lost 4 bases and the V segment lost 3 bases, leaving 8 bases of the junction unmatched. The CDR3 sequence is 15 residues long.

This clonotype was seen only a few times. The gene calls are TRBV20-1 and TRBJ1-4; 8 bases are shared with TRBD1. Losses at the gene ends were 3 bases for V and 4 bases for J; bases not matched to a gene: 1. From germline, CDR1 is DFQATT and CDR2 SNEGSKA (reference sequence). CDR3 length: 13 amino acids. Here the CDR3 DNA reads TGCAGTGCTAGCAGGGGGCTTAATGAAAAACTGTTTTTT. It encodes CSASRGLNEKLFF.

The V gene is TRBV7-3, the J gene TRBJ2-1; TRBD2 is a possible D gene (5 bases). The CDR3 sequence is 12 residues long. V lost 4 bases, J lost 13 bases, and 14 bases lay in between. Germline V lookup: CDR1 SGHTA, CDR2 FQGTGA. The CDR3 nucleotides are TGTGCCAGCAGCTCCCCGAGAGGAGGACAGTTCTTC. Protein product: CASSSPRGGQFF. Variable domain in full (rest from reference TRBV7-3 and TRBJ2-1): GAGVSQTPSNKVTEKGKYVELRCDPISGHTALYWYRQSLGQGPEFLIYFQGTGAADDSGLPNDRFFAVRPEGSVSTLKIQRTERGDSAVYLCASSSPRGGQFFGPGTRLTVL.

This clonotype was seen only a few times. The J gene is TRBJ2-7, the V gene TRBV5-1, with D maybe TRBD1 (6 bases). CDR3 length equals 14 residues. Germline CDR1 reads SGHRS; CDR2 reads YFSETQ. Deletions cut 1 base from V and 3 bases from J, with 11 bases between. The CDR3 region is CASSLTGQSYEQYF. CDR3 coding DNA: TGCGCCAGCAGCTTGACAGGACAGAGCTACGAGCAGTACTTC.